The 5 T cell receptor beta chains reported below all come from one sample, sequenced in a study of T cell changes during pregnancy in multiple sclerosis. Repertoires were generated with immunoSEQ multiplex PCR, while TCRdb's copy carries only in-frame clones and drops some. The data contain under 50,000 clones, approximately 95% of them singletons. The material was CD8+ T cells from peripheral blood mononuclear cells, obtained in the first trimester of pregnancy. The receptors shown here come from a female donor with multiple sclerosis, enrolled in a pregnancy study.

The chain is built from TRBV2 and TRBJ2-1; 10 bases agree with TRBD2. The CDR3 sequence is 20 residues long. V was pared by 1 base and J by 2 bases, with 14 bases of the junction left unmatched. In germline, CDR1 is SNHLY, CDR2 FYNNEI. DNA for the CDR3: TGTGCCAGCAGTGAAGGTTTGGGCCCCGGGACTAGCGTCGCCTACAATGAGCAGTTCTTC. Translated, it gives CASSEGLGPGTSVAYNEQFF. The whole variable domain, remainder taken from reference TRBV2 and TRBJ2-1, is EPEVTQTPSHQVTQMGQEVILRCVPISNHLYFYWYRQILGQKVEFLVSFYNNEISEKSEIFDDQFSVERPDGSNFTLKIRSTKLEDSAMYFCASSEGLGPGTSVAYNEQFFGPGTRLTVL.

This chain uses TRBV5-8 with TRBJ1-2; D is perhaps TRBD1 (6 bases). The CDR3 loop spans 20 amino acids. V lost 6 bases and J lost 0, with 30 bases in between. Germline V CDR1 and CDR2: SGHTS, YDEGEE. CDR3 coding DNA: TGTGCCAGCACCATCCCGGAGTTCGCGGACAGTTGGTATACTAACTATGGCTACACCTTC. The encoded protein is CASTIPEFADSWYTNYGYTF.

The chain recombines TRBV5-1 with TRBJ2-1; unclear D gene. This CDR3 comprises 15 residues. With 2 bases removed from V and 0 bases from J, the gap between germline ends came to 9 bases. Germline V gene lookup returns CDR1 SGHRS and CDR2 YFSETQ. As DNA, the CDR3 is TGCGCCAGCAGCTTAGCGCCACTCTCCTACAATGAGCAGTTCTTC. Translation gives CASSLAPLSYNEQFF.

Turning to this clone: The junction departs from the called germline gene at one end, perhaps through a read error. The gene calls are TRBV5-1 and TRBJ2-7, with D perhaps matching TRBD2 (6 bases). The CDR3 length is 14 residues. Germline assignment: CDR1 SGHRS and CDR2 YFSETQ. CDR3: CASSWGDRSNEQYF. The DNA of the CDR3 is TGCGCCAGCAGCTGGGGGGACCGCTCCAACGAGCAGTACTTC.

The rearrangement links TRBV6-5 to TRBJ2-1, with 7 positions matching TRBD2. This CDR3 is 13 amino acids long. The V gene's germline CDR1 is MNHEY and CDR2 SVGAGI. V trimming: 2 bases; J trimming: 8 bases; junction bases outside the gene matches: 3. The CDR3 DNA sequence: TGTGCCAGCAGTTACGCGGGAGCCCATGAGCAGTTCTTC. Amino acid sequence: CASSYAGAHEQFF.